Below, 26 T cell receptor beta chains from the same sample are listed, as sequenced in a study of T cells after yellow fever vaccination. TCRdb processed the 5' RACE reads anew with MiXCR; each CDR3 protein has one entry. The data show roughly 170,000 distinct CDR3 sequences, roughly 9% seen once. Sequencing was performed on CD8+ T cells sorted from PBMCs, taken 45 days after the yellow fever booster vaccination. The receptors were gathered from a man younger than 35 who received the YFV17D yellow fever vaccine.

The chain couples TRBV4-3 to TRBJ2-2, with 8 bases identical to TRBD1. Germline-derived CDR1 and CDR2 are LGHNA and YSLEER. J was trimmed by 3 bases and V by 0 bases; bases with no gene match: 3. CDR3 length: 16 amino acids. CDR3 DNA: TGCGCCAGCAGCCAAGACAGGGGGCGGGACACCGGGGAGCTGTTTTTT. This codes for CASSQDRGRDTGELFF.

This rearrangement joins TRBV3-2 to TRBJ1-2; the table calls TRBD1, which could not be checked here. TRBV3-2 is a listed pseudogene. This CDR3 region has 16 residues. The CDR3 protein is CASSQETSLLNYGYTF. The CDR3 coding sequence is TGTGCCAGCAGCCAAGAGACGTCCCTACTTAACTATGGCTACACCTTC.

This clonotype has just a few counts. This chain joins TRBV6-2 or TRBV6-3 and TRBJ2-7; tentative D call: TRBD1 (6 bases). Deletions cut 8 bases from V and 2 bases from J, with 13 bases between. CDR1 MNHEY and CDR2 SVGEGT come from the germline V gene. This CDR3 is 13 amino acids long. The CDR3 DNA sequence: TGTGCCAGCGGGTCAGGGGAACCCTACGAGCAGTACTTC. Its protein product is CASGSGEPYEQYF.

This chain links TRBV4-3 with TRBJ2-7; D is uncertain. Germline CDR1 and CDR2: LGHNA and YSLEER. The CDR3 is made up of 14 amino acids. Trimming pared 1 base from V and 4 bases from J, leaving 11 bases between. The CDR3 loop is CASSQGTAFYEQYF. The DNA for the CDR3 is TGCGCCAGCAGCCAAGGGACCGCATTTTACGAGCAGTACTTC.

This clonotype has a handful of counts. The CDR3 DNA sequence: TGTGCCAGCAGTTTTCGGAGTTTTGGTGGCTACACCTTC. Protein product: CASSFRSFGGYTF. This chain connects TRBV12-3 or TRBV12-4 to TRBJ1-2, with D hard to call. The CDR3 is 13 amino acids. Between the trimmed V and J ends, which lost 3 bases and 7 bases, there was a span of 12 bases.

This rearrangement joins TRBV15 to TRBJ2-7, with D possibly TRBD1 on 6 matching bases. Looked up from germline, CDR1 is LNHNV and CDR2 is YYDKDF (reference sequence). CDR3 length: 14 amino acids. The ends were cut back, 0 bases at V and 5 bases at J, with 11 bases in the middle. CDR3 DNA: TGTGCCACCAGCAGAGATCAGGGGTTGGACGAGCAGTACGTC. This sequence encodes CATSRDQGLDEQYV.

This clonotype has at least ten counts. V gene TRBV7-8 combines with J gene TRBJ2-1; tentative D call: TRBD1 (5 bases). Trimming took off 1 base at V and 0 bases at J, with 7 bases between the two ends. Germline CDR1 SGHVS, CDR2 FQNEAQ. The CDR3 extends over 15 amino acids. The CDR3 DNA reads TGTGCCAGCAGCTTAGGACAGCCCTCCTACAATGAGCAGTTCTTC. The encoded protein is CASSLGQPSYNEQFF.

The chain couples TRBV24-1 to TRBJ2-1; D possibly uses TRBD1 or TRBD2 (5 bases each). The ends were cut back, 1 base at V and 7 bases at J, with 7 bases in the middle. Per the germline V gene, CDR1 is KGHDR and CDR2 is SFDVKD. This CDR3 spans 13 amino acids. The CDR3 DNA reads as TGTGCCACCAGTGATTTAGAGGGGAATGAGCAGTTCTTC. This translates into CATSDLEGNEQFF.

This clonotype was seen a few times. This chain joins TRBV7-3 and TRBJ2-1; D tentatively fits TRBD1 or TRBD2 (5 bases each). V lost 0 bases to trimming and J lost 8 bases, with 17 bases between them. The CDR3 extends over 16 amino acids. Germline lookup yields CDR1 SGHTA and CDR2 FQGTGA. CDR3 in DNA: TGTGCCAGCAGCTTAACAGTCTGGGGGTCCGGGGATGAGCAGTTCTTC. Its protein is CASSLTVWGSGDEQFF.

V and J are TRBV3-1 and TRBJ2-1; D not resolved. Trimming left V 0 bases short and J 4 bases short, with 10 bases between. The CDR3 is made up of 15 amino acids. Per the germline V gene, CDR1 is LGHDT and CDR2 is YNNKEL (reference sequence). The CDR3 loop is CASSQESHPYNEQFF. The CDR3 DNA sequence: TGTGCCAGCAGCCAAGAGTCGCATCCATACAATGAGCAGTTCTTC.

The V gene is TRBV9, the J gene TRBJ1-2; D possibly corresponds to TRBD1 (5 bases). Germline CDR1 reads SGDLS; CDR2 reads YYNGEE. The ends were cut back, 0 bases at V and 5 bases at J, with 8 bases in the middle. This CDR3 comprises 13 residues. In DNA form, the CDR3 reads TGTGCCAGCAGCGTAGGTCAGGGTTATGGCTACACCTTC. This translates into CASSVGQGYGYTF.

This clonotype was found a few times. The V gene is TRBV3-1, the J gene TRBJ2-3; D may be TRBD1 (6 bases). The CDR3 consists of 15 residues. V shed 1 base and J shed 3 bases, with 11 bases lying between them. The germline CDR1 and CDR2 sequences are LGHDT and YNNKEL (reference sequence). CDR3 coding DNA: TGTGCCAGCAGCCAAGGTCCGGGGACAACAGATACGCAGTATTTT. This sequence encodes CASSQGPGTTDTQYF.

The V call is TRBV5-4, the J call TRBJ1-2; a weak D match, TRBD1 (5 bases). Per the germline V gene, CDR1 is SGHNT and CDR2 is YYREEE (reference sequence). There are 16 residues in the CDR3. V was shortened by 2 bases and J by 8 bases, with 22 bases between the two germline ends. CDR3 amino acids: CASSLSGTGLSGGYTF. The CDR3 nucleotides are TGTGCCAGCAGCTTATCCGGGACGGGCTTATCCGGGGGCTACACCTTC.

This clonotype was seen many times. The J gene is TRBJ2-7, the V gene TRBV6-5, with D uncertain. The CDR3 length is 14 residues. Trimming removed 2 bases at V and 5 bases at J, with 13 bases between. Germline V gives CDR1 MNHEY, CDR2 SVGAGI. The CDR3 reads CASSYRSSLDEQYF. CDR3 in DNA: TGTGCCAGCAGTTACCGATCTAGTTTAGACGAGCAGTACTTC.

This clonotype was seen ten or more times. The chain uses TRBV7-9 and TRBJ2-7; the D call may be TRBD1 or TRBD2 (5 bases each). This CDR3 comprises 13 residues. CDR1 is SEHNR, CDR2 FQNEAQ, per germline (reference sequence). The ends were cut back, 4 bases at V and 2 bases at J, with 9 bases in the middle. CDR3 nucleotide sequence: TGTGCCAGCAGCTGGGACGGGGCCTACGAGCAGTACTTC. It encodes CASSWDGAYEQYF.

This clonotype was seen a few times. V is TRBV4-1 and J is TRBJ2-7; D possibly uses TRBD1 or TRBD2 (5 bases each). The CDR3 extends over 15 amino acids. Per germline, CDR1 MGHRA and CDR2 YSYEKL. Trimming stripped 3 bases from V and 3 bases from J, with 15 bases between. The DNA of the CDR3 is TGCGCCAGCAGCCATGACCCGGGGCCTCTCTACGAGCAGTACTTC. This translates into CASSHDPGPLYEQYF.

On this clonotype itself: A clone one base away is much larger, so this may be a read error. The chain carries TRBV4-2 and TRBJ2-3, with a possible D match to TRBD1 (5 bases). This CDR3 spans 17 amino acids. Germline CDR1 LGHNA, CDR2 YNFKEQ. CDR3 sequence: CASCHRQTALFVDTQYF. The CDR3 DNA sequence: TGTGCCAGCTGCCACCGACAGACAGCCCTCTTCGTAGATACGCAGTATTTT.

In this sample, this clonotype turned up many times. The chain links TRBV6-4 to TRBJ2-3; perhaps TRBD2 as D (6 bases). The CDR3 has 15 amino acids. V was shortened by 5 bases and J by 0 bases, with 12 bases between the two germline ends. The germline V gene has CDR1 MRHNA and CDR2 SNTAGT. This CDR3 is CASSLTAGSTDTQYF. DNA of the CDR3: TGTGCCAGCAGTCTGACGGCGGGGAGCACAGATACGCAGTATTTT.

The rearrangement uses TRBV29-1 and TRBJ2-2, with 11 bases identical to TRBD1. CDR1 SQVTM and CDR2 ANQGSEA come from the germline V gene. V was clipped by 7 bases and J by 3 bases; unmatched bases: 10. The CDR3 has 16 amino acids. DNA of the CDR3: TGCAGCGCCCGGGACAGGGGGAAGGGTGACACCGGGGAGCTGTTTTTT. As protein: CSARDRGKGDTGELFF.

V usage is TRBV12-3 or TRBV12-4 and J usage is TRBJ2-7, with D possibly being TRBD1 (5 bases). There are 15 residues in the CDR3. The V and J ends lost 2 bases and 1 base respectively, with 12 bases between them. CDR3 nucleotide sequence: TGTGCCAGCAGTTTATACTGGCAGGGTTCCTACGAGCAGTACTTC. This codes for CASSLYWQGSYEQYF.

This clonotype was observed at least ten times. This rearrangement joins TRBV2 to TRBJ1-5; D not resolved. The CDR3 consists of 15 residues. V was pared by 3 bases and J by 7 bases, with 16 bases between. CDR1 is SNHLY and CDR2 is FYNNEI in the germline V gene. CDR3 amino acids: CASSDATDPYQPQHF. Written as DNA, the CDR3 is TGTGCCAGCAGTGATGCAACAGATCCTTACCAGCCCCAGCATTTT.

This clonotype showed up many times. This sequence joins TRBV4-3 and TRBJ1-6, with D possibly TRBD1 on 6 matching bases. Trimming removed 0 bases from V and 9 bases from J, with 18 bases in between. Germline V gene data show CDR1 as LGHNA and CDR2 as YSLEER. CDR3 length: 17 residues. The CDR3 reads CASSQESGGPLGSPLHF. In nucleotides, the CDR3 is TGCGCCAGCAGCCAAGAATCCGGGGGGCCACTAGGTTCACCCCTCCACTTT.

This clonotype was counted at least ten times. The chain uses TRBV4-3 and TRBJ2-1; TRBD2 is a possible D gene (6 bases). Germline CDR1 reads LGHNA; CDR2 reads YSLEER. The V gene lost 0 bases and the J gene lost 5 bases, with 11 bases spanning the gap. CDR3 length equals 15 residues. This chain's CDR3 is CASSQDSSVNNEQFF. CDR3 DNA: TGCGCCAGCAGCCAAGATTCTAGCGTGAACAATGAGCAGTTCTTC.

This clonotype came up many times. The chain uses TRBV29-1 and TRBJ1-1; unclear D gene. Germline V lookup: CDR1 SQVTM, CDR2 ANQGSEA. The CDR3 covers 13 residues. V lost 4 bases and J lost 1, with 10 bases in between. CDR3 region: CSVVRGSNTEAFF. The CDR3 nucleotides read TGCAGCGTTGTCCGCGGCTCGAACACTGAAGCTTTCTTT.

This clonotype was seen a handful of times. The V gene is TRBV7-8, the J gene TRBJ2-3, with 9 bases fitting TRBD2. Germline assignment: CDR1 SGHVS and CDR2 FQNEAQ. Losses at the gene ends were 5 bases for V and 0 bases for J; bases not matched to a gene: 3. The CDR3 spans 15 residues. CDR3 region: CASSPTSGSTDTQYF. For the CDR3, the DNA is TGTGCCAGCAGCCCTACTAGCGGGAGCACAGATACGCAGTATTTT.

CDR3 region: CASSIGLAVSYEQYF. CDR3 in DNA: TGTGCCAGTAGTATAGGACTAGCGGTCTCCTACGAGCAGTACTTC. The chain uses TRBV19 and TRBJ2-7; 9 positions match TRBD2. CDR1 is LNHDA, CDR2 SQIVND, per germline (reference sequence). The CDR3 runs to 15 residues. Trimming cost V 1 base and J 0 bases; bases outside gene matches: 1.